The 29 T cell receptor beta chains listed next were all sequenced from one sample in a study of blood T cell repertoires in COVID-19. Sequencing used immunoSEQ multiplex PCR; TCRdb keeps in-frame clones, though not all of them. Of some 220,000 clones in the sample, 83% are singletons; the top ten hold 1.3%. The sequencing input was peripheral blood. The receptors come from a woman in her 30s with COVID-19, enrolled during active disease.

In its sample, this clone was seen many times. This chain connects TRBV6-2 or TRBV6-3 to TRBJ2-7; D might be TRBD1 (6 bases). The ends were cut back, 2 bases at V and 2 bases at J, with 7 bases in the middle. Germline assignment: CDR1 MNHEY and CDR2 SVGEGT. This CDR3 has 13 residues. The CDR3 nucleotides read TGTGCCAGCAGTTACCGGGACACCTACGAGCAGTACTTC. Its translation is CASSYRDTYEQYF.

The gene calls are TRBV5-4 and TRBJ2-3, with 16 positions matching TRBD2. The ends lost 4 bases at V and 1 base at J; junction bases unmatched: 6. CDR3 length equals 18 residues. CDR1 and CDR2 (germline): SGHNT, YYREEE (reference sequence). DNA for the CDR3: TGTGCCAGCAGCGCTCCGGGACTAGCGGGGGGGGGCACAGATACGCAGTATTTT. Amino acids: CASSAPGLAGGGTDTQYF.

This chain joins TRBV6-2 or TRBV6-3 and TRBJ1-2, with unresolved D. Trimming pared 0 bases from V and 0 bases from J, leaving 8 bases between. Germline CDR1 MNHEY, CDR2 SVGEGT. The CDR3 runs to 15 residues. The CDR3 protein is CASSYSRTSNYGYTF. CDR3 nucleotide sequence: TGTGCCAGCAGTTACTCGAGAACGTCTAACTATGGCTACACCTTC.

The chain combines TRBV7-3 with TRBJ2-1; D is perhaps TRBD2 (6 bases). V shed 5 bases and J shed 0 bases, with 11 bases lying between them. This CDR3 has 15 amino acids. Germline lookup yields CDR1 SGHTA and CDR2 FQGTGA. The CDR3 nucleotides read TGTGCCAGCAGCCTGGACGGGGGCTCCTACAATGAGCAGTTCTTC. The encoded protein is CASSLDGGSYNEQFF.

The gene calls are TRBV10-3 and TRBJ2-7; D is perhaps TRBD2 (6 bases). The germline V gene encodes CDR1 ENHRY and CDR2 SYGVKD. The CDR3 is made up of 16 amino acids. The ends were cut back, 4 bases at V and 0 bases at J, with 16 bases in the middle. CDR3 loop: CAISGVGTASSYEQYF. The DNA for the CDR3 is TGTGCCATCAGTGGAGTAGGGACTGCGAGCTCCTACGAGCAGTACTTC.

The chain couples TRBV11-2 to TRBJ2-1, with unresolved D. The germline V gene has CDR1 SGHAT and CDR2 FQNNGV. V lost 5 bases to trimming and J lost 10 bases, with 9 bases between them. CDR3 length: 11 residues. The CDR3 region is CASSNAREQFF. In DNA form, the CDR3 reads TGTGCCAGCAGCAACGCTAGGGAGCAGTTCTTC.

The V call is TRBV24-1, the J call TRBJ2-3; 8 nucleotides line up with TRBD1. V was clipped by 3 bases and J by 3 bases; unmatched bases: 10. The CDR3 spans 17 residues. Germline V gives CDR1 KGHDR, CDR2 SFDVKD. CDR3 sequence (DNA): TGTGCCACCAGTGATCCAAGGGCGGACAGGGAGACAGATACGCAGTATTTT. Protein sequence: CATSDPRADRETDTQYF.

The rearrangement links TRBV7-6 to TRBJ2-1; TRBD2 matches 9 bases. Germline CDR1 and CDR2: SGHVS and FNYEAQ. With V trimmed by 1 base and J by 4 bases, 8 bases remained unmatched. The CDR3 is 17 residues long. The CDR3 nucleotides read TGTGCCAGCAGCTTAGTTTCCTTTGCGGGGGGGTACAATGAGCAGTTCTTC. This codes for CASSLVSFAGGYNEQFF.

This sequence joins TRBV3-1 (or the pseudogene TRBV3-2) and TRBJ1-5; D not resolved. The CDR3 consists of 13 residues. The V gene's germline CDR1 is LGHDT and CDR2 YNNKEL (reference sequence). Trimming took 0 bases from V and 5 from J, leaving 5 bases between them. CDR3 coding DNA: TGTGCCAGCAGCCAAGATCCCTATCAGCCCCAGCATTTT. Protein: CASSQDPYQPQHF.

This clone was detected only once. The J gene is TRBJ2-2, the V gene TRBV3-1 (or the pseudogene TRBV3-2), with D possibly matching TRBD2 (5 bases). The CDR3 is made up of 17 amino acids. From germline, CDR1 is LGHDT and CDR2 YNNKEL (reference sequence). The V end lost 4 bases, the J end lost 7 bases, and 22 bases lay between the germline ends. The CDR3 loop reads CASSPPVRATNGGELFF. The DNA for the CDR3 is TGTGCCAGCAGCCCCCCGGTGCGGGCCACGAACGGCGGGGAGCTGTTTTTT.

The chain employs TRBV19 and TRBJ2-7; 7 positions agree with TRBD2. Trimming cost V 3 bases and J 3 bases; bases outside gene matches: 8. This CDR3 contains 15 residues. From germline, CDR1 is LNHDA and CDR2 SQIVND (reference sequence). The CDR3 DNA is TGTGCCAGTAGTATTGGGGGGGACCTTTTCTACGAGCAGTACTTC. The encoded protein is CASSIGGDLFYEQYF.

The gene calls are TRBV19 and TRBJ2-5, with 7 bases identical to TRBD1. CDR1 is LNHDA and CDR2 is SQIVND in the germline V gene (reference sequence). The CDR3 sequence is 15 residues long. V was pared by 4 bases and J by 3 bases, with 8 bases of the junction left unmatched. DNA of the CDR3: TGTGCCAGTAGTACGCCCGGGGACAGAAAAGAGACCCAGTACTTC. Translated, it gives CASSTPGDRKETQYF. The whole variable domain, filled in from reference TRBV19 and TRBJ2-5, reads DGGITQSPKYLFRKEGQNVTLSCEQNLNHDAMYWYRQDPGQGLRLIYYSQIVNDFQKGDIAEGYSVSREKKESFPLTVTSAQKNPTAFYLCASSTPGDRKETQYFGPGTRLLVL.

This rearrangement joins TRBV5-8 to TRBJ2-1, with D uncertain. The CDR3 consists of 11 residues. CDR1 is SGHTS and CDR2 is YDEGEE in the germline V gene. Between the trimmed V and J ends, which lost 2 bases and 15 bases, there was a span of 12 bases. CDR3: CASSFEMRRFF. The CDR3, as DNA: TGTGCCAGCAGCTTTGAGATGAGGAGGTTCTTC.

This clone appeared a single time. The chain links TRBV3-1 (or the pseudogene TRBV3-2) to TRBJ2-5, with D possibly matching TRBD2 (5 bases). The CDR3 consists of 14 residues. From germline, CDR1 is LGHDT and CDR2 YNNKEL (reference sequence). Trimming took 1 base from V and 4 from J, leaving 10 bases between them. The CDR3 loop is CASSQVGLAETQYF. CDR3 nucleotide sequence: TGTGCCAGCAGCCAAGTGGGTCTAGCAGAGACCCAGTACTTC.

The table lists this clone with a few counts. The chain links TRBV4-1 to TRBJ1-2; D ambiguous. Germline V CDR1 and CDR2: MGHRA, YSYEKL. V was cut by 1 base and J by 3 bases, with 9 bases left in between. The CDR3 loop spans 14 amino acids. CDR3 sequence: CASSQAEADYGYTF. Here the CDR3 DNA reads TGCGCCAGCAGCCAAGCGGAGGCGGACTATGGCTACACCTTC.

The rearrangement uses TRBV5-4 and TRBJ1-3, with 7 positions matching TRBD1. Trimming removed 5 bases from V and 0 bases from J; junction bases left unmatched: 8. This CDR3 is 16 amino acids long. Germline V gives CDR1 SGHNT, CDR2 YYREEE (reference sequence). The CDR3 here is CASSGTGALSGNTIYF. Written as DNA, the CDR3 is TGTGCCAGCAGTGGTACAGGGGCCCTCTCTGGAAACACCATATATTTT.

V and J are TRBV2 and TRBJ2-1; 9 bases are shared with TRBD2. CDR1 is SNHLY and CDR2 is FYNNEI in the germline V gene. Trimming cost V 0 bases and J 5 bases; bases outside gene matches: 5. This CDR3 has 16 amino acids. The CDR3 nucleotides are TGTGCCAGCAGTGAAGCGCGTCTAGCGGGGAACAATGAGCAGTTCTTC. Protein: CASSEARLAGNNEQFF.

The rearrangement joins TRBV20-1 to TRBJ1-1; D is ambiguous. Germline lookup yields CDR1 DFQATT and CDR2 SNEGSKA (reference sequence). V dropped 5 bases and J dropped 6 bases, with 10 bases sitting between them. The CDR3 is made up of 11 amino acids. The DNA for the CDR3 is TGCAGTGCTCGTCTGAGGGCTGAAGCTTTCTTT. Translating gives CSARLRAEAFF.

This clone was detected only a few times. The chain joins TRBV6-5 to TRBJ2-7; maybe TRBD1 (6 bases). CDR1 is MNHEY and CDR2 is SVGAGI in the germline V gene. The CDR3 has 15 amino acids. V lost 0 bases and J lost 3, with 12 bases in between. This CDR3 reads CASSYSMTGSYEQYF. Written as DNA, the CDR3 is TGTGCCAGCAGTTACTCGATGACAGGAAGCTACGAGCAGTACTTC.

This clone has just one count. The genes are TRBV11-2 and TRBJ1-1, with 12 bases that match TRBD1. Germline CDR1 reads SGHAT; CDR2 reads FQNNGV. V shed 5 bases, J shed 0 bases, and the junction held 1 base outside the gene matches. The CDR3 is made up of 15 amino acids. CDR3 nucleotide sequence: TGTGCCAGCAGCGGGACAGGGGGCATGAACACTGAAGCTTTCTTT. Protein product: CASSGTGGMNTEAFF.

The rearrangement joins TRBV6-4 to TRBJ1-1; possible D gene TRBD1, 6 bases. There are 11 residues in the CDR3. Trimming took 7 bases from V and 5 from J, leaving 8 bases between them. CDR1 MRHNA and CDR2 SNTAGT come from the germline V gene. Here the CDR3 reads CASTRGTEAFF. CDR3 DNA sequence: TGTGCCAGCACCAGGGGAACTGAAGCTTTCTTT.

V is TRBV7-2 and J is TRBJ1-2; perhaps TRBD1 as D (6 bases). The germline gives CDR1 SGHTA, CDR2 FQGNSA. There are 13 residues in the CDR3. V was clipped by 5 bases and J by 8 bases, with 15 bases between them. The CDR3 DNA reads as TGTGCCAGCAGCGGCCGAGGGGGTGGCGGCTACACCTTC. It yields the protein CASSGRGGGGYTF.

CDR3 in DNA: TGCGCCAGCAGCTTGGGGGCCCAAGAGGGAGCTTTCTTT. Translation: CASSLGAQEGAFF. The chain uses TRBV5-1 and TRBJ1-1; D call uncertain. Germline loops: CDR1 SGHRS, CDR2 YFSETQ. The CDR3 totals 13 residues. V was shortened by 0 bases and J by 10 bases, with 13 bases between the two germline ends. Full variable domain (remainder filled in from reference TRBV5-1 and TRBJ1-1): KAGVTQTPRYLIKTRGQQVTLSCSPISGHRSVSWYQQTPGQGLQFLFEYFSETQRNKGNFPGRFSGRQFSNSRSEMNVSTLELGDSALYLCASSLGAQEGAFFGQGTRLTVV.

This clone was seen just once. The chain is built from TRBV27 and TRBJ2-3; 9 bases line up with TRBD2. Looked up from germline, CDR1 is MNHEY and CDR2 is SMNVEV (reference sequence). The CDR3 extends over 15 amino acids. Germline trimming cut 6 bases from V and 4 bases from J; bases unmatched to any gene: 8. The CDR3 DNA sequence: TGTGCCAGCAGAGGGGGACTAGCTGACGCAGATACGCAGTATTTT. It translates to CASRGGLADADTQYF.

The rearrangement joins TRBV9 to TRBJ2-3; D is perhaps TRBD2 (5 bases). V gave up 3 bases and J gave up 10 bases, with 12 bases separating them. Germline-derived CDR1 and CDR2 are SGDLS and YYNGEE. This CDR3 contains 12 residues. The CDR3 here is CASSATAEPQYF. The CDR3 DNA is TGTGCCAGCAGCGCCACAGCGGAGCCGCAGTATTTT. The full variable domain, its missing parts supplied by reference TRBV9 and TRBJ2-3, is DSGVTQTPKHLITATGQRVTLRCSPRSGDLSVYWYQQSLDQGLQFLIQYYNGEERAKGNILERFSAQQFPDLHSELNLSSLELGDSALYFCASSATAEPQYFGPGTRLTVL.

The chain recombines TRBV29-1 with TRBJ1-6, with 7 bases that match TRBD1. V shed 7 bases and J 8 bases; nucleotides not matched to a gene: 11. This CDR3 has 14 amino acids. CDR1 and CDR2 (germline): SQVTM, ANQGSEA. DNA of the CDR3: TGCAGCGCTCCTGGGGCCAGGGGGTATTCACCCCTCCACTTT. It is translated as CSAPGARGYSPLHF.

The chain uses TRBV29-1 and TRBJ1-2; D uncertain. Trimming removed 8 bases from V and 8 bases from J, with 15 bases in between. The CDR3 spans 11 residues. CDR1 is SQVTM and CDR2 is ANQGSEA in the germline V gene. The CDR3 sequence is CSSWAGQGYTF. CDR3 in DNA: TGCAGCTCTTGGGCAGGTCAAGGCTACACCTTC.

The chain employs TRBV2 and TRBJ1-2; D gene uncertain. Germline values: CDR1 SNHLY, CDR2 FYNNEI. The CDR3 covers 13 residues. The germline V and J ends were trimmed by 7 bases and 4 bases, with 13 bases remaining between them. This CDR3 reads CASIEGVTYGYTF. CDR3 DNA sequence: TGTGCCAGCATCGAGGGCGTCACCTATGGCTACACCTTC.

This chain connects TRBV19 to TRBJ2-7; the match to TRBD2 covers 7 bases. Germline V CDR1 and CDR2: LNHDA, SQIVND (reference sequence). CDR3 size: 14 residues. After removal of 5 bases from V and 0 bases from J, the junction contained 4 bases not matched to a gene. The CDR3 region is CASSPWTSSYEQYF. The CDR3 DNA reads TGTGCCAGTAGTCCTTGGACTAGCTCCTACGAGCAGTACTTC.